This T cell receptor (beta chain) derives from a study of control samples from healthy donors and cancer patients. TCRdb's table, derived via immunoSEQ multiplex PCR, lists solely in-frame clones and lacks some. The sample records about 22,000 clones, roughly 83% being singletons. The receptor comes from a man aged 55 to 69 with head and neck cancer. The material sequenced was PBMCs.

The CDR3 region is CASSYNRAIYEQYF. In DNA form, the CDR3 reads TGTGCCAGCAGTTATAACAGGGCCATCTACGAGCAGTACTTC. The chain recombines TRBV6-6 with TRBJ2-7, with a weak D call TRBD1 (6 bases). The CDR3 is made up of 14 amino acids. Germline CDR1 is MNHNY and CDR2 is SVGAGI (reference sequence). V was shortened by 3 bases and J by 3 bases, with 12 bases between the two germline ends.